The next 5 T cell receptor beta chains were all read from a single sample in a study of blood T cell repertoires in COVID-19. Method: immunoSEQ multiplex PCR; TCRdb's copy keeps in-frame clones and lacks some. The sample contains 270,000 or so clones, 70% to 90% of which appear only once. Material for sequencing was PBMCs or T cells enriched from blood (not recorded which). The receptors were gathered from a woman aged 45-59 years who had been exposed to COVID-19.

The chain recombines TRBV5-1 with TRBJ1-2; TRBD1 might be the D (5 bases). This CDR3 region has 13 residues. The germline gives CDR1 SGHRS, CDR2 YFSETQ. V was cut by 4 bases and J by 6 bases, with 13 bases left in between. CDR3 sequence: CASSPIPGDGYTF. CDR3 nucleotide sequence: TGCGCCAGCAGCCCTATCCCGGGGGATGGCTACACCTTC.

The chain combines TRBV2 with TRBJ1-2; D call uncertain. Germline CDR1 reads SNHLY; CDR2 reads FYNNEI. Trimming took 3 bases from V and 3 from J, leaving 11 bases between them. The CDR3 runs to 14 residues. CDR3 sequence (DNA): TGTGCCAGCAGTGAGAGGCAGCTGGACTATGGCTACACCTTC. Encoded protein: CASSERQLDYGYTF.

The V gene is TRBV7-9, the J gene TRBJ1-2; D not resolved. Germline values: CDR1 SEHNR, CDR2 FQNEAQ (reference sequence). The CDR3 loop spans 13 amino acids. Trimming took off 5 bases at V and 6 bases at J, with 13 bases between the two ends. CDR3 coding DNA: TGTGCCAGCAGCCTGAAGAACTTGGATGGCTACACCTTC. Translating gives CASSLKNLDGYTF.

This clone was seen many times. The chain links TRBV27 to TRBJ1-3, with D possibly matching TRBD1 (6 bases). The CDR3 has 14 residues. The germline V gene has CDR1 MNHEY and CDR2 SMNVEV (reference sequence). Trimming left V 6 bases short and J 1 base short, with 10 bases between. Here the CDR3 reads CASRNTGSGNTIYF. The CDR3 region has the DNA TGTGCCAGCAGGAATACAGGGTCTGGAAACACCATATATTTT.

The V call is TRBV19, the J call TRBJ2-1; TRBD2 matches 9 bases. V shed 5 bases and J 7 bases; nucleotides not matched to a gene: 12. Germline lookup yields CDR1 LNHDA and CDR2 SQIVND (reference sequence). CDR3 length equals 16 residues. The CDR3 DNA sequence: TGTGCCAGTAGTCCCTTCGCGGGGGGGCTAAGAAATGAGCAGTTCTTC. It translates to CASSPFAGGLRNEQFF.